The clone carrying this T cell receptor (beta chain) showed up many times. This sample was taken from a study of regulatory T cells in long-lasting Graves disease. Sequencing libraries for TCR beta were prepared with iRepertoire HTBI primers and Arm-PCR of CDR3 regions. TCRdb independently ran MiXCR on the multiplex PCR reads; one entry per CDR3 protein. Among about 560,000 distinct CDR3 sequences listed, around 16% were seen once. The time point denotes: newly diagnosed GD, antithyroid drugs for less than 3 months. The TCR library used RNA extracted from PBMCs. Trimming cost V 6 bases and J 3 bases, with 18 bases left between them. The CDR3 has 16 amino acids. Germline CDR1 is MDHEN and CDR2 is SYDVKM. The same data also went into a second study, on T cells in Graves' hyperthyroidism and ophthalmopathy.

This specimen was peripheral blood mononuclear cells (PBMCs), taken at new diagnosis, from a patient treated with antithyroid drugs. The V and J genes are TRBV28 and TRBJ1-3; D is unclear. The TCR originated in a man younger than 30 with Graves disease. The CDR3 protein is CASSVVPGPGGNTIYF. The CDR3 nucleotides read TGTGCCAGCAGCGTTGTCCCGGGTCCTGGTGGAAACACCATATATTTT.